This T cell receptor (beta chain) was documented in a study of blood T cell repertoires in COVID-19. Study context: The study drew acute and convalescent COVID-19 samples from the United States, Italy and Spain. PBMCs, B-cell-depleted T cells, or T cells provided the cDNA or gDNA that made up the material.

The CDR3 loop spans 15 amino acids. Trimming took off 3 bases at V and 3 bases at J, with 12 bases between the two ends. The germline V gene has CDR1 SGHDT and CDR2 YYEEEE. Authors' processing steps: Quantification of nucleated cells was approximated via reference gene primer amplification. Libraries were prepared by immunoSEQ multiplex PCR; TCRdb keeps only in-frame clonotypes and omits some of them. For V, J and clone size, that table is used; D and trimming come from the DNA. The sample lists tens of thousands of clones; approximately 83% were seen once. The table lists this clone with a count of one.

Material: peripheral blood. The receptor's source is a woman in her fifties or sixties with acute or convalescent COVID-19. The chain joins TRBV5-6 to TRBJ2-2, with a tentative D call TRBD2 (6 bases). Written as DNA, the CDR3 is TGTGCCAGCAGCTCGGGCGCGGGGTACACCGGGGAGCTGTTTTTT. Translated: CASSSGAGYTGELFF.